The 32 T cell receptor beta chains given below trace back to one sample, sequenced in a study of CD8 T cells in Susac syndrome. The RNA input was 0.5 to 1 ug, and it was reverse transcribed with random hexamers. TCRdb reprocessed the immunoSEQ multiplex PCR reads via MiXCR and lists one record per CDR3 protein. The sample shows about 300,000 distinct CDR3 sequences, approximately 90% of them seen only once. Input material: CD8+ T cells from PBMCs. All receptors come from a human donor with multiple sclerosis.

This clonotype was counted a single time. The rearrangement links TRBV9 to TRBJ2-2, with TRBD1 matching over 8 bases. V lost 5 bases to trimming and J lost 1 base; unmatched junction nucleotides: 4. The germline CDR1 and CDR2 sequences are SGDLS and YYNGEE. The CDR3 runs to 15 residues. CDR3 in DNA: TGTGCCAGCAGAACCGGGACAGGGAACACCGGGGAGCTGTTTTTT. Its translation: CASRTGTGNTGELFF.

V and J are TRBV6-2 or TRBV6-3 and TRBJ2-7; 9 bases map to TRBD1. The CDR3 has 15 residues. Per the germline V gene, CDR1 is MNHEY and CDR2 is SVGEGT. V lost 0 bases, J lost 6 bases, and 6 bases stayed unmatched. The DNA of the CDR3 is TGTGCCAGCAGTTACTCCCTGGACAGGGGCGGCGAGCAGTACTTC. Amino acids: CASSYSLDRGGEQYF.

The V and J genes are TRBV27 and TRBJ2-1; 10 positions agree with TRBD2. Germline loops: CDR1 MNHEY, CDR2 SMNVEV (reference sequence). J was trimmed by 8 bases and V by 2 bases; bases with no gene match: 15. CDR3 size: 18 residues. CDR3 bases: TGTGCCAGCAGTTTACTCGGTCTATCTAGCGGGAGAGACGATGAGCAGTTCTTC. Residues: CASSLLGLSSGRDDEQFF.

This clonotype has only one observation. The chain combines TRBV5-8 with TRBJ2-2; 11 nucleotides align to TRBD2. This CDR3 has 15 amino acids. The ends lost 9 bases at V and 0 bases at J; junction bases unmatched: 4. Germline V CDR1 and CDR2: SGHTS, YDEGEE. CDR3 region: CAIPLAGANTGELFF. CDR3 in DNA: TGTGCCATCCCACTAGCGGGGGCGAACACCGGGGAGCTGTTTTTT.

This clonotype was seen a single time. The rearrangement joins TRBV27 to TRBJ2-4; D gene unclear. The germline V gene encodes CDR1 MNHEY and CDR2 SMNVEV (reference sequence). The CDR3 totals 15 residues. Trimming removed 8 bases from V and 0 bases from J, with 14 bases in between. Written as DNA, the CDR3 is TGTGCCAGCTGGGCCCGTGGGGAAGCCAAAAACATTCAGTACTTC. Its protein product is CASWARGEAKNIQYF.

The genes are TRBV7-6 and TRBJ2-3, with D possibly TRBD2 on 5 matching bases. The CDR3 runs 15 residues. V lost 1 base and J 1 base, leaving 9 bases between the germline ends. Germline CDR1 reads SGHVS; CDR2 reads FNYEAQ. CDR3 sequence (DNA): TGTGCCAGCAGCTTAGAATCCGGGGGCACAGATACGCAGTATTTT. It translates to CASSLESGGTDTQYF.

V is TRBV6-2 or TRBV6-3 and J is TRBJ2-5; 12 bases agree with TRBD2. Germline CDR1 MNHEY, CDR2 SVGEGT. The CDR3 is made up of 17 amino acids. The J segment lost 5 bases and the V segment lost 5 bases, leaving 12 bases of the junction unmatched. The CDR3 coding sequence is TGTGCCAGCAGTCGGACTAGCGGGGTGTCCCGAGGGGAGACCCAGTACTTC. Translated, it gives CASSRTSGVSRGETQYF.

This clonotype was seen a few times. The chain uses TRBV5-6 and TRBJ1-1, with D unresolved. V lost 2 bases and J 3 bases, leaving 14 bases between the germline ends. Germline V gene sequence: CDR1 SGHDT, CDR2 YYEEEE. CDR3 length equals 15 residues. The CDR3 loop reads CASSFTNEAYTEAFF. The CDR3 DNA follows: TGTGCCAGCAGCTTCACAAACGAAGCTTACACTGAAGCTTTCTTT.

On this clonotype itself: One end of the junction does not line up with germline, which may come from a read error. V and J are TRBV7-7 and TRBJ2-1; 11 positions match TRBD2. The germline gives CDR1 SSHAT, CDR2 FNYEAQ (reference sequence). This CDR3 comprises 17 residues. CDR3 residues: CASSPGLAEYSYNEQFF. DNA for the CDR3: TGTGCTAGCAGCCCGGGACTAGCGGAATACTCCTACAATGAGCAGTTCTTC.

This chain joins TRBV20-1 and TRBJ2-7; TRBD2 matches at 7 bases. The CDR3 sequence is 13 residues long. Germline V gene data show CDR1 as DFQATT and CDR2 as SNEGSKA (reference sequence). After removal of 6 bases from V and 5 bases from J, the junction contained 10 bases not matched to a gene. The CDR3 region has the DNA TGCAGTGCATACGCAGCGGGGTCTAACGAGCAGTACTTC. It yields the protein CSAYAAGSNEQYF.

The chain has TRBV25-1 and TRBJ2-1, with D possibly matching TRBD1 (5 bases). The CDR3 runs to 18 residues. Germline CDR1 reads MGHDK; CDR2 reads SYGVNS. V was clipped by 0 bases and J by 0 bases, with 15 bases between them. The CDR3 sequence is CASSEYYMDKSSYNEQFF. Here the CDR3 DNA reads TGTGCCAGCAGTGAATATTATATGGACAAGAGCTCCTACAATGAGCAGTTCTTC.

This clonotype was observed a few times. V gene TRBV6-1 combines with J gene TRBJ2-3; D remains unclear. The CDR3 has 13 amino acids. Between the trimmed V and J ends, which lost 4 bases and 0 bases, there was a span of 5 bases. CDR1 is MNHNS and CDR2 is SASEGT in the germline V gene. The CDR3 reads CASSGKSTDTQYF. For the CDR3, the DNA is TGTGCCAGCAGTGGGAAGAGCACAGATACGCAGTATTTT.

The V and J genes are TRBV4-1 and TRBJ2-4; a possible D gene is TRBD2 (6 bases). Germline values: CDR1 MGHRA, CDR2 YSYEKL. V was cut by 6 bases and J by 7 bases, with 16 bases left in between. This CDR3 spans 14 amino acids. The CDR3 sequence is CASRVGPGGNIQYF. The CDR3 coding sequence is TGCGCCAGCAGGGTGGGGCCTGGGGGGAACATTCAGTACTTC.

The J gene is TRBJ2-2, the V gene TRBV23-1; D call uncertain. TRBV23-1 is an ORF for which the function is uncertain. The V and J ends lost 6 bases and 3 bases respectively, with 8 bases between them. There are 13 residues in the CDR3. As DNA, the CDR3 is TGCGCCAGCAGGAAACAAGACACCGGGGAGCTGTTTTTT. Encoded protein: CASRKQDTGELFF.

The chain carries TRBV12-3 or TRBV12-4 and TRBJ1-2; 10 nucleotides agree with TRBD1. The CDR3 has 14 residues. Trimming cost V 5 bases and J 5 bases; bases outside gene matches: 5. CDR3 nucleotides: TGTGCCAGCAGTCAGGGACAGGGGAGGTATGGCTACACCTTC. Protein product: CASSQGQGRYGYTF.

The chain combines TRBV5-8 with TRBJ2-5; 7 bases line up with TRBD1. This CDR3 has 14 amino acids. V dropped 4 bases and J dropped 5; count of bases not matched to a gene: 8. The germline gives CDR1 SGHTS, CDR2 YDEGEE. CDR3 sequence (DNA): TGTGCCAGCAGCGCACAGACAGGGTCGGAGACCCAGTACTTC. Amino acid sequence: CASSAQTGSETQYF.

The CDR3 sequence: CASSTGQAGYEQYF. The CDR3, as DNA: TGTGCCAGTAGTACAGGACAGGCTGGCTACGAGCAGTACTTC. This chain links TRBV19 with TRBJ2-7; 7 bases fit TRBD1. The germline CDR1 and CDR2 sequences are LNHDA and SQIVND (reference sequence). V shed 4 bases, J shed 3 bases, and the junction held 6 bases outside the gene matches. The CDR3 is 14 residues long.

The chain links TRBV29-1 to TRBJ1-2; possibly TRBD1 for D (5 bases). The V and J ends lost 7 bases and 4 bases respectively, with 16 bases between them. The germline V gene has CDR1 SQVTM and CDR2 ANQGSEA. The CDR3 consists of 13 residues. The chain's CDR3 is CSAPSGTFYGYTF. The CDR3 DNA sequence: TGCAGCGCCCCTTCCGGGACCTTCTATGGCTACACCTTC.

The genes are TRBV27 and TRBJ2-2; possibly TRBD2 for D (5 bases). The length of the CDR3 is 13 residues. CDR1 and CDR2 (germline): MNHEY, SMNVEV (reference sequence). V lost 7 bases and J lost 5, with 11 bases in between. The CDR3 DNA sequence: TGTGCCAGCACCAGGACTGAAACCGGGGAGCTGTTTTTT. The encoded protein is CASTRTETGELFF.

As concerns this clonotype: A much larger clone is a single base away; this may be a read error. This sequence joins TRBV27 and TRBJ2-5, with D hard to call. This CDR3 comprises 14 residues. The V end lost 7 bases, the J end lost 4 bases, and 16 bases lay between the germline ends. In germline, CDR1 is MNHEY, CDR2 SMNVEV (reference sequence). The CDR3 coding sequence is TGTGCCAGCAAGGAATTCGGCGCGTTAGAGACCCAGTACTTC. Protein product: CASKEFGALETQYF.

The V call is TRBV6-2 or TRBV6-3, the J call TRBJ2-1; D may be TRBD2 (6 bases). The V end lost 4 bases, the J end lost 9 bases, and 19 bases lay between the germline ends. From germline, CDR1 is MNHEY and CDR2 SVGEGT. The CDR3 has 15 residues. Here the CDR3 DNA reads TGTGCCAGCAGTTTCGTTAACCCTACCGGGGGTGAGCAGTTCTTC. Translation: CASSFVNPTGGEQFF.

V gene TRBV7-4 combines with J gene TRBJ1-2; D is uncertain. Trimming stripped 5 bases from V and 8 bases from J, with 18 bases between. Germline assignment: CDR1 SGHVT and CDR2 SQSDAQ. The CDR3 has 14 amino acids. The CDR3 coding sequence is TGTGCCAGCAGCAGCTCGGGTCCCACTATGGGCTACACCTTC. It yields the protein CASSSSGPTMGYTF.

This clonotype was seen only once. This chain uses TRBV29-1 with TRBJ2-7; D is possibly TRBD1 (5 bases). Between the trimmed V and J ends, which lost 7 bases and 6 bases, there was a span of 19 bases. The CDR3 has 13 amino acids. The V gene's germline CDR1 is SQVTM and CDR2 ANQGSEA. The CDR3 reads CSAGIGQGSEQYF. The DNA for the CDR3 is TGCAGCGCCGGAATAGGGCAGGGATCCGAGCAGTACTTC.

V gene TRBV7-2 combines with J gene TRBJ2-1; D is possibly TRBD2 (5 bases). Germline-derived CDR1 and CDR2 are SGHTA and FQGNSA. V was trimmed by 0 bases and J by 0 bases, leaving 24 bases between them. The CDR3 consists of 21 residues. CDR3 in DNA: TGTGCCAGCAGCTTAGCATTTTCTAGCCCCTTCTTAACGAGCTCCTACAATGAGCAGTTCTTC. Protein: CASSLAFSSPFLTSSYNEQFF.

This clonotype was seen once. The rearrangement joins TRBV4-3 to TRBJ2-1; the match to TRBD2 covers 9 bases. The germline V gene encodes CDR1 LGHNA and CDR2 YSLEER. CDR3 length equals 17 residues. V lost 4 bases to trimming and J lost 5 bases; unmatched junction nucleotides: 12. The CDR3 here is CASSPTLPSGANNEQFF. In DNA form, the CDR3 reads TGCGCCAGCAGCCCTACCCTACCTAGCGGGGCTAACAATGAGCAGTTCTTC.

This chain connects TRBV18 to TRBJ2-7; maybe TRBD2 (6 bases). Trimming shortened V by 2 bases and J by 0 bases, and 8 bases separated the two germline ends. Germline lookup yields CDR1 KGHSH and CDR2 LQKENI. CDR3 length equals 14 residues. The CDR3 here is CASSPAGSSYEQYF. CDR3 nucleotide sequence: TGTGCCAGCTCACCAGCCGGGAGCTCCTACGAGCAGTACTTC.

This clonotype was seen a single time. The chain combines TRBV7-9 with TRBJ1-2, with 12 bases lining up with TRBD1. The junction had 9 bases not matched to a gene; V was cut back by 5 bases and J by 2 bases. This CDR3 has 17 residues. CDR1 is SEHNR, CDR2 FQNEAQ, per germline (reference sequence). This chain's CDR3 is CASSAGTGGVWNYGYTF. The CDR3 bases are TGTGCCAGCAGCGCGGGGACAGGGGGCGTTTGGAACTATGGCTACACCTTC.

The CDR3 sequence: CASSQGVGTGRFSNQPQHF. The CDR3 DNA follows: TGTGCCAGCAGCCAAGGAGTAGGGACAGGGAGATTTAGCAATCAGCCCCAGCATTTT. The rearrangement joins TRBV3-1 to TRBJ1-5; TRBD1 agrees at 9 bases. Germline CDR1 is LGHDT and CDR2 is YNNKEL (reference sequence). The CDR3 runs to 19 residues. The V segment lost 1 base and the J segment 0 bases; nucleotides outside the gene matches: 10.

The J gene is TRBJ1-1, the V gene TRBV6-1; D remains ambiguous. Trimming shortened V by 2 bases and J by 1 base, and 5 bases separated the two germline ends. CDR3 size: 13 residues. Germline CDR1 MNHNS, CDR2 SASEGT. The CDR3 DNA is TGTGCCAGCAGTGAAACAGAGAACACTGAAGCTTTCTTT. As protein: CASSETENTEAFF.

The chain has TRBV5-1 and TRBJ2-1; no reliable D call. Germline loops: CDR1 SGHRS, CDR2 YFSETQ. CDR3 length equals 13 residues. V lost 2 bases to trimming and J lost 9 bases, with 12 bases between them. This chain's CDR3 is CASSFTPPSEQFF. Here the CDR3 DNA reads TGCGCCAGCAGCTTCACTCCTCCCAGTGAGCAGTTCTTC.

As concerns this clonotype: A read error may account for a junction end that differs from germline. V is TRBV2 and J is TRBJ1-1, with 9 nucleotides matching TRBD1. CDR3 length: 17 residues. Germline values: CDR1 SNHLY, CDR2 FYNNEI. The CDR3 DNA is TGTGCCAGCACCCGGACAGGGGTCGTTGACATGAACACTGAAGTTTTCTTT. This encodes CASTRTGVVDMNTEVFF.

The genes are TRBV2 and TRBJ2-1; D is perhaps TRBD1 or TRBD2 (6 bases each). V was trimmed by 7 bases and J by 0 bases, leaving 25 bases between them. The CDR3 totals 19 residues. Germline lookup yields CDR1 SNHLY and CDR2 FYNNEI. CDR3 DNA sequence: TGTGCCAGCACCGAGGGTGGGGGGCCTTACTTAAGCTCCTACAATGAGCAGTTCTTC. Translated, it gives CASTEGGGPYLSSYNEQFF.